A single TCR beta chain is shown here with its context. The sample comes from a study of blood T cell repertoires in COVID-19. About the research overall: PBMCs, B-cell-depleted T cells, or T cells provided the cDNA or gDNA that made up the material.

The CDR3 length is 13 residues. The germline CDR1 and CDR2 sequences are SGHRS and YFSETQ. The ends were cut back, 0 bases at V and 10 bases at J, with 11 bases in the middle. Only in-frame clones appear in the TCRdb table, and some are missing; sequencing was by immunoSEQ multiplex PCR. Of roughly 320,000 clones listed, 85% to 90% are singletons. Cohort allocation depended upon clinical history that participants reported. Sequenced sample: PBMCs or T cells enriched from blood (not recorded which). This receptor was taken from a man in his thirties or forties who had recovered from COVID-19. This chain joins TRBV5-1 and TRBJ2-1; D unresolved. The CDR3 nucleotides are TGCGCCAGCAGCTTGGTGTATCAGGCCGAGCAGTTCTTC. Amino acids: CASSLVYQAEQFF. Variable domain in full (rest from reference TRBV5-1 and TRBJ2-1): KAGVTQTPRYLIKTRGQQVTLSCSPISGHRSVSWYQQTPGQGLQFLFEYFSETQRNKGNFPGRFSGRQFSNSRSEMNVSTLELGDSALYLCASSLVYQAEQFFGPGTRLTVL.